The 19 T cell receptor beta chains in this list originate from one sample, sequenced in a study of cytomegalovirus exposure and HLA in healthy donors. The PCR made use of 60 Vbeta and 13 Jbeta primers. Using immunoSEQ multiplex PCR, the repertoire was profiled, and TCRdb retains in-frame clones only, with some absent. This sample has around 150,000 clones, with about 70% found just once. The sequencing input was PBMCs. These receptors all come from a male donor in good health and CMV-seronegative.

The rearrangement uses TRBV6-1 and TRBJ2-7; no clear D. Germline-derived CDR1 and CDR2 are MNHNS and SASEGT. The CDR3 covers 15 residues. V was shortened by 5 bases and J by 0 bases, with 14 bases between the two germline ends. CDR3 protein: CASSSNQVHSYEQYF. CDR3 sequence (DNA): TGTGCCAGCAGTTCGAACCAGGTACACTCCTACGAGCAGTACTTC.

This sequence joins TRBV18 and TRBJ1-1; D gene ambiguous. Germline values: CDR1 KGHSH, CDR2 LQKENI. The CDR3 is 15 amino acids. V was cut by 0 bases and J by 0 bases, with 8 bases left in between. The CDR3 DNA reads TGTGCCAGCTCACCACCCGGGGAAGTGAACACTGAAGCTTTCTTT. Translated: CASSPPGEVNTEAFF.

The chain is built from TRBV28 and TRBJ2-2, with D unclear. CDR3 length equals 11 residues. Deletions cut 5 bases from V and 6 bases from J, with 4 bases between. The germline V gene has CDR1 MDHEN and CDR2 SYDVKM. The CDR3 bases are TGTGCCAGCAGTCCCGCCGGGGAGCTGTTTTTT. Translating it yields CASSPAGELFF.

In this sample, this clone turned up a few times. J is TRBJ2-7 and V is TRBV6-5; D is undetermined. The CDR3 is 15 residues long. With 0 bases removed from V and 5 bases from J, the gap between germline ends came to 14 bases. CDR1 and CDR2 from the germline V gene are MNHEY and SVGAGI. CDR3 loop: CASSYSVGSSDEQYF. As DNA, the CDR3 is TGTGCCAGCAGTTACTCGGTCGGGTCGTCAGACGAGCAGTACTTC.

The V and J genes are TRBV28 and TRBJ1-6, with D perhaps TRBD1 (5 bases). Germline V CDR1 and CDR2: MDHEN, SYDVKM. Trimming shortened V by 3 bases and J by 9 bases, and 18 bases separated the two germline ends. The CDR3 is 16 amino acids. The CDR3 loop reads CASSLVGRAGGSPLHF. The CDR3 nucleotides read TGTGCCAGCAGTTTGGTTGGCAGGGCGGGGGGTTCACCCCTCCACTTT.

The chain uses TRBV5-8 and TRBJ1-1; D is undetermined. Per the germline V gene, CDR1 is SGHTS and CDR2 is YDEGEE. V shed 6 bases and J shed 3 bases, with 18 bases lying between them. CDR3 size: 15 residues. The CDR3 DNA follows: TGTGCCAGCACTATGCGGAGGCGCACGGACACTGAAGCTTTCTTT. Amino acid sequence: CASTMRRRTDTEAFF.

V gene TRBV28 combines with J gene TRBJ2-7, with unresolved D. This CDR3 is 11 amino acids long. Trimming stripped 3 bases from V and 12 bases from J, with 12 bases between. CDR1 and CDR2 from the germline V gene are MDHEN and SYDVKM. CDR3 sequence (DNA): TGTGCCAGCAGTTTTCTTTTGAGCTTGTACTTC. Translated, it gives CASSFLLSLYF. Variable domain in full (rest from reference TRBV28 and TRBJ2-7): DVKVTQSSRYLVKRTGEKVFLECVQDMDHENMFWYRQDPGLGLRLIYFSYDVKMKEKGDIPEGYSVSREKKERFSLILESASTNQTSMYLCASSFLLSLYFGPGTRLTVT.

This clone was seen just once. The chain employs TRBV27 and TRBJ2-4, with 12 nucleotides matching TRBD1. This CDR3 spans 17 amino acids. V gave up 5 bases and J gave up 3 bases; unmatched junction bases: 8. Germline V CDR1 and CDR2: MNHEY, SMNVEV (reference sequence). The DNA for the CDR3 is TGTGCCAGCAGTCTCCGGGACAGGGGGCCAGGCAAAAACATTCAGTACTTC. Translated, it gives CASSLRDRGPGKNIQYF.

V is TRBV21-1 and J is TRBJ2-1; the D call TRBD2 from the table was never checked on the DNA. TRBV21-1 is deemed a pseudogene. The CDR3 has 16 residues. CDR3: CASSKEEGCSYNEQFF. The CDR3 DNA follows: TGTGCCAGCAGCAAAGAGGAGGGATGCTCCTACAATGAGCAGTTCTTC.

The chain couples TRBV15 to TRBJ2-1; 9 bases align to TRBD1. Germline lookup yields CDR1 LNHNV and CDR2 YYDKDF (reference sequence). The CDR3 has 17 amino acids. Unmatched junction bases numbered 9, after V lost 4 bases and J lost 2 bases. CDR3 protein: CATSTRDRVATYNEQFF. The CDR3 nucleotides read TGTGCCACCAGCACCCGGGACAGGGTGGCGACCTACAATGAGCAGTTCTTC.

A few counts support this clone. V usage is TRBV5-6 and J usage is TRBJ2-7, with 8 bases that match TRBD1. The V and J ends lost 4 bases and 4 bases, in that order; junction bases with no gene match: 10. Germline lookup yields CDR1 SGHDT and CDR2 YYEEEE. CDR3 length: 15 amino acids. The CDR3 here is CASSGARDRRYEQYF. The CDR3 bases are TGTGCCAGCAGCGGCGCTCGGGACAGGAGATACGAGCAGTACTTC.

The rearrangement uses TRBV7-9 and TRBJ1-2, with D uncertain. This CDR3 region has 13 residues. Trimming took off 5 bases at V and 4 bases at J, with 11 bases between the two ends. Per the germline V gene, CDR1 is SEHNR and CDR2 is FQNEAQ (reference sequence). The CDR3 loop is CASSPESFYGYTF. The CDR3 coding sequence is TGTGCCAGCAGCCCTGAGAGCTTCTATGGCTACACCTTC.

The chain joins TRBV5-1 to TRBJ1-2, with 10 positions matching TRBD1. V dropped 4 bases and J dropped 4; count of bases not matched to a gene: 7. Germline CDR1 is SGHRS and CDR2 is YFSETQ. The CDR3 length is 15 residues. In DNA, the CDR3 is TGCGCCAGCAGCCAGGACAGGGGGAGAGCCTATGGCTACACCTTC. Protein: CASSQDRGRAYGYTF. The whole variable domain, remainder taken from reference TRBV5-1 and TRBJ1-2, is KAGVTQTPRYLIKTRGQQVTLSCSPISGHRSVSWYQQTPGQGLQFLFEYFSETQRNKGNFPGRFSGRQFSNSRSEMNVSTLELGDSALYLCASSQDRGRAYGYTFGSGTRLTVV.

The V and J genes are TRBV4-3 and TRBJ2-7; weak D call: TRBD1 (5 bases). This CDR3 comprises 14 residues. Germline lookup yields CDR1 LGHNA and CDR2 YSLEER. V shed 0 bases and J shed 5 bases, with 11 bases lying between them. Written as DNA, the CDR3 is TGCGCCAGCAGCCAAGAGATAGGGGCCAACGAGCAGTACTTC. It is translated as CASSQEIGANEQYF.

This rearrangement joins TRBV30 to TRBJ2-5; maybe TRBD1 (6 bases). CDR1 and CDR2 from the germline V gene are GTSNPN and SVGIG (reference sequence). V was pared by 4 bases and J by 0 bases, with 18 bases between. The CDR3 is 16 amino acids. The CDR3 coding sequence is TGTGCCTGGATGGACAGACTCCTAACGTACCAAGAGACCCAGTACTTC. This gives the protein CAWMDRLLTYQETQYF.

This clone has more than one count but fewer than ten. The chain combines TRBV5-1 with TRBJ2-5; a weak D match, TRBD1 (6 bases). CDR3 size: 18 residues. V gave up 2 bases and J gave up 7 bases, with 27 bases separating them. The germline gives CDR1 SGHRS, CDR2 YFSETQ. The CDR3 coding sequence is TGCGCCAGCAGCTTAACTAAAGCCCCTCCGGGACAACCAAGGACCCAGTACTTC. The encoded protein is CASSLTKAPPGQPRTQYF.

The chain has TRBV6-1 and TRBJ2-1, with TRBD2 matching over 7 bases. The germline V gene encodes CDR1 MNHNS and CDR2 SASEGT. V was pared by 3 bases and J by 3 bases, with 2 bases of the junction left unmatched. This CDR3 has 14 residues. The CDR3 nucleotides are TGTGCCAGCAGTGACCTAGCGGACTACAATGAGCAGTTCTTC. Its translation: CASSDLADYNEQFF.

V usage is TRBV7-9 and J usage is TRBJ1-2; 8 nucleotides line up with TRBD1. The CDR3 is made up of 17 amino acids. V was clipped by 1 base and J by 5 bases; unmatched bases: 12. The germline V gene has CDR1 SEHNR and CDR2 FQNEAQ (reference sequence). The CDR3 loop reads CASSLEELGRGRYGYTF. The DNA for the CDR3 is TGTGCCAGCAGCTTAGAGGAATTGGGCAGGGGGCGTTATGGCTACACCTTC.

The chain couples TRBV5-1 to TRBJ2-2; unclear D gene. Germline V CDR1 and CDR2: SGHRS, YFSETQ. The germline V and J ends were trimmed by 4 bases and 10 bases, with 11 bases remaining between them. This CDR3 has 12 amino acids. The DNA for the CDR3 is TGCGCCAGCAGCCATAATGCAGAGGAGCTGTTTTTT. Amino acid sequence: CASSHNAEELFF.